Below, 15 T cell receptor beta chains from the same sample are listed, as sequenced in a study of OX40 agonist ivuxolimab in advanced cancers. Generated by immunoSEQ multiplex PCR, the TCRdb table keeps only in-frame clones and is missing some. The repertoire consists of 52,000 or so clones, with 80% to 85% occurring once and the leading ten covering 4.6%. Specimen: CD4+ or CD8+ T cells sorted from blood, collected in a trial of the OX40 agonist ivuxolimab. Receptor source: an adult with an advanced solid tumor such as melanoma, head and neck, liver or kidney cancer.

This clone has only a few counts. The chain uses TRBV25-1 and TRBJ2-7, with 7 bases identical to TRBD2. This CDR3 has 13 residues. Unmatched junction bases numbered 4, after V lost 5 bases and J lost 3 bases. Germline CDR1 MGHDK, CDR2 SYGVNS. As DNA, the CDR3 is TGTGCCAGCAGTATAGCGGGCGGCTACGAGCAGTACTTC. Residues: CASSIAGGYEQYF.

This clone was counted only a few times. The chain has TRBV10-1 and TRBJ1-1; a possible D gene is TRBD1 (6 bases). In germline, CDR1 is WNHNN, CDR2 SYGVQD (reference sequence). This CDR3 has 12 residues. V lost 6 bases and J lost 3, with 8 bases in between. DNA of the CDR3: TGCGCCAGCAGCCCAGGGGACACTGAAGCTTTCTTT. It specifies CASSPGDTEAFF.

In this sample, this clone turned up a few times. V is TRBV18 and J is TRBJ2-7; 7 bases are shared with TRBD1. Germline CDR1 and CDR2: KGHSH and LQKENI. The J segment lost 3 bases and the V segment lost 5 bases, leaving 10 bases of the junction unmatched. This CDR3 has 15 amino acids. CDR3 in DNA: TGTGCCAGCTCAAGGGTGGGGACAGAATTCTACGAGCAGTACTTC. Its translation: CASSRVGTEFYEQYF.

This sequence joins TRBV25-1 and TRBJ2-7; D uncertain. V lost 6 bases to trimming and J lost 6 bases, with 12 bases between them. The V gene's germline CDR1 is MGHDK and CDR2 SYGVNS. This CDR3 spans 12 amino acids. CDR3: CASRETDVEQYF. The CDR3 DNA sequence: TGTGCCAGCAGGGAAACGGATGTCGAGCAGTACTTC.

The CDR3 reads CASKVSLAGIYEQYF. In DNA form, the CDR3 reads TGTGCCAGCAAGGTTAGTCTAGCGGGAATCTACGAGCAGTACTTC. The rearrangement uses TRBV28 and TRBJ2-7; 9 bases line up with TRBD2. The CDR3 is made up of 15 amino acids. Germline V gives CDR1 MDHEN, CDR2 SYDVKM. V lost 7 bases and J lost 3; bases outside the gene matches: 10.

The rearrangement links TRBV7-2 to TRBJ2-7; no reliable D call. CDR3 length: 15 residues. The germline V and J ends were trimmed by 1 base and 2 bases, with 12 bases remaining between them. The germline V gene encodes CDR1 SGHTA and CDR2 FQGNSA. The CDR3 bases are TGTGCCAGCAGCTTAGGGGCAGCCGATCCCTACGAGCAGTACTTC. Amino acid sequence: CASSLGAADPYEQYF.

The V call is TRBV6-1, the J call TRBJ2-5; 10 bases are shared with TRBD2. Germline loops: CDR1 MNHNS, CDR2 SASEGT. The CDR3 has 16 amino acids. V shed 3 bases, J shed 5 bases, and the junction held 9 bases outside the gene matches. The chain's CDR3 is CASSDFGSGRAETQYF. The CDR3 bases are TGTGCCAGCAGTGATTTCGGGAGCGGGAGGGCGGAGACCCAGTACTTC.

The rearrangement links TRBV11-3 to TRBJ2-1, with TRBD2 matching over 11 bases. CDR1 SGHNT and CDR2 YENEEA come from the germline V gene. The length of the CDR3 is 15 residues. After removal of 5 bases from V and 5 bases from J, the junction contained 5 bases not matched to a gene. DNA of the CDR3: TGTGCCAGCAGCATTAGCGGGAGGGCCGACAATGAGCAGTTCTTC. It codes for CASSISGRADNEQFF.

In the case of this clone: The same CDR3 also results from other DNA sequences found in this sample. The gene calls are TRBV5-1 and TRBJ2-3, with TRBD2 identical over 8 bases. CDR1 is SGHRS and CDR2 is YFSETQ in the germline V gene. There are 15 residues in the CDR3. With 1 base clipped from V and 3 bases from J, the junction kept 4 bases outside the gene matches. CDR3 protein: CASSLSGGRTDTQYF. CDR3 sequence (DNA): TGCGCCAGCAGCTTGTCGGGGGGGAGAACAGATACGCAGTATTTT.

Here the CDR3 DNA reads TGTGCCAGCAGTTCGCGAACTGGGGGCGCAGATACGCAGTATTTT. Its translation is CASSSRTGGADTQYF. This sequence joins TRBV6-5 and TRBJ2-3, with D possibly being TRBD1 (6 bases). V was pared by 4 bases and J by 4 bases, with 15 bases between. The CDR3 has 15 residues. Germline loops: CDR1 MNHEY, CDR2 SVGAGI.

The rearrangement joins TRBV2 to TRBJ1-4, with 9 bases aligning to TRBD1. The CDR3 is 15 amino acids. J was trimmed by 2 bases and V by 10 bases; bases with no gene match: 8. Germline values: CDR1 SNHLY, CDR2 FYNNEI. CDR3 amino acids: CATIKQGATNEKLFF. The DNA for the CDR3 is TGTGCCACCATCAAACAGGGGGCCACTAATGAAAAACTGTTTTTT. The full variable domain, completed using reference TRBV2 and TRBJ1-4, is EPEVTQTPSHQVTQMGQEVILRCVPISNHLYFYWYRQILGQKVEFLVSFYNNEISEKSEIFDDQFSVERPDGSNFTLKIRSTKLEDSAMYFCATIKQGATNEKLFFGSGTQLSVL.

The V call is TRBV5-1, the J call TRBJ1-4; 9 nucleotides align to TRBD1. The CDR3 has 18 residues. Unmatched junction bases numbered 14, after V lost 1 base and J lost 7 bases. Germline V gene lookup returns CDR1 SGHRS and CDR2 YFSETQ. The chain's CDR3 is CASSLSGTGFSGVEKLFF. In DNA, the CDR3 is TGCGCCAGCAGCTTGTCCGGGACAGGGTTTTCAGGGGTTGAAAAACTGTTTTTT.

This clone was counted between two and nine times. V gene TRBV5-1 combines with J gene TRBJ2-5, with D possibly TRBD2 on 6 matching bases. Trimming cost V 7 bases and J 4 bases, with 8 bases left between them. Per germline, CDR1 SGHRS and CDR2 YFSETQ. This CDR3 is 11 amino acids long. The CDR3 is CASRGAETQYF. The CDR3 DNA sequence: TGCGCCAGCCGCGGGGCAGAGACCCAGTACTTC.

This clone was observed a handful of times. This chain connects TRBV27 to TRBJ1-1, with unresolved D. CDR1 MNHEY and CDR2 SMNVEV come from the germline V gene (reference sequence). Trimming shortened V by 2 bases and J by 1 base, and 8 bases separated the two germline ends. CDR3 length: 14 amino acids. CDR3 sequence (DNA): TGTGCCAGCAGTTTAAGTATCGAGAACACTGAAGCTTTCTTT. Amino acid sequence: CASSLSIENTEAFF.

This clone was detected only once. This chain joins TRBV14 and TRBJ1-1; tentatively, D is TRBD1 (5 bases). This CDR3 spans 15 amino acids. V lost 0 bases to trimming and J lost 3 bases, with 11 bases between them. Germline CDR1 is SGHDN and CDR2 is FVKESK. The CDR3 here is CASSQDQGEYTEAFF. CDR3 nucleotides: TGTGCCAGCAGCCAAGATCAGGGCGAGTACACTGAAGCTTTCTTT. Full variable domain (outside the CDR3, taken from reference TRBV14 and TRBJ1-1): EAGVTQFPSHSVIEKGQTVTLRCDPISGHDNLYWYRRVMGKEIKFLLHFVKESKQDESGMPNNRFLAERTGGTYSTLKVQPAELEDSGVYFCASSQDQGEYTEAFFGQGTRLTVV.